Sequencing of this T cell receptor beta chain was carried out in a study of glioma-infiltrating T cells after dendritic cell vaccination listed by TCRdb under 2016. In the study overall: A cohort of 15 glioblastoma patients from Phase I and II dendritic cell vaccination trials was included, of whom 9 were newly diagnosed and 6 had recurrent disease. Between about 2003 and 2012, patients were given autologous tumor lysate-pulsed dendritic cell vaccination. To make the vaccine, monocyte-derived dendritic cells were cultured for 7 to 8 days with IL-4 and GM-CSF and then pulsed overnight with autologous tumor lysate. Three intradermal dendritic cell vaccine injections were administered to patients at biweekly intervals in the arm below the axilla. Deep sequencing of TCR beta CDR3 regions was used to quantify tumor-infiltrating lymphocyte content and compare tumor and blood repertoires in dendritic cell-vaccinated glioblastoma patients. Survival after dendritic cell vaccination was correlated with TCR sequencing metrics, including TIL content and tumor-blood repertoire overlap. Summary of the overall study and its limitations: TCR clonality showed no direct relationship with survival, which suggests that a diverse polyclonal response may be important. After dendritic cell vaccination, a higher estimated pretreatment TIL content predicted longer time to progression and overall survival. The three-group TCR overlap response model was characterized as speculative, and prospective validation of the model was stated to be required. The cohort was small and heterogeneous, only a few patients had full blood and tumor sets, and even fewer had initial-recurrent tumor pairs.

To be selected, patients needed enough residual fresh-frozen tumor tissue and more than two years of available survival data. Molecular status otherwise varied across the glioblastoma patients, but none of them carried an isocitrate dehydrogenase mutation. PBMC were collected before vaccination, two weeks after the third vaccination, and at tumor progression if progression occurred. Genomic DNA was extracted with the Qiagen DNeasy Blood extraction Kit. Germline trimming amounts to 0 bases on V and 0 bases on J, with 7 as the count of junction bases outside the gene matches. The CDR3 measures 17 amino acids from cysteine to phenylalanine. Only the CDR3 DNA is retained, 51 bases long and in frame from the first base. From the germline V gene (reference sequence), CDR1 is LNHDA and CDR2 is SQIVND. The immunoSEQ assay amplified TCRB CDR3 regions from around 2 micrograms of genomic DNA, or from all available DNA when less than that amount was available. The multiplex PCR relied on 60 forward primers for TCR V beta segments and 13 reverse primers for J beta segments. Synthetic control templates were spiked into each sample at limiting dilution to estimate reads per starting template. Reads of 87 bp were generated by sequencing on the Illumina HiSeq System. The study's processing was this. PCR and sequencing errors were removed by a nearest neighbor algorithm that merged closely related sequences. TCR overlap was measured as the percentage of unique tumor TCR beta sequences also present in the same patient's peripheral blood. TCRdb carries this immuneACCESS record with in-frame sequences only. Its versions omit some clonotypes, under half of them owing to an unresolved V gene in the studies checked, with the rest unexplained. V, J and clone size reflect that table, while D and trimming were determined from the DNA. This sample holds about 99,000 clones; roughly four fifths were observed only once. The top ten hold roughly 12% of the sample.

Only a few counts were recorded for this clone. It lacks a known antigen. Per-nucleotide qualities are absent, and no much larger clonotype sits a single base away. This sequence originates from a human donor with glioblastoma. Source: blood, taken before dendritic cell vaccination. The rearranged segments are TRBV19 and TRBJ1-1; 7 nucleotides in the junction match TRBD1. The CDR3 reads CASSIDPGQLLNTEAFF. The DNA sequence is as follows: TGTGCCAGTAGTATAGATCCGGGACAGCTATTGAACACTGAAGCTTTCTTT.